The clone carrying this T cell receptor beta chain was observed many times. Looked up from germline, CDR1 is SGHKS and CDR2 is YYEKEE (reference sequence). V was pared by 4 bases and J by 4 bases, with 9 bases of the junction left unmatched. This CDR3 has 16 residues. TCRdb independently ran MiXCR on the PCR reads; one entry per CDR3 protein. The sample has about 510,000 distinct CDR3 sequences, about a fifth seen once; the top ten hold about 0.84%. This entry belongs to a study of molecular identifiers for immune sequencing clone quantification. V usage is TRBV5-5 and J usage is TRBJ1-3; 9 bases are a match to TRBD1. The clonotype originates from a human donor in good health. Some libraries in this study had Jurkat cell RNA spiked in. The sequenced sample was naive CD8+ T cells from blood, with Jurkat cell RNA spiked in. As to subset: FACS-sorted CD8+CD4-CCR7+CD45RA+ naive T cells. The CDR3 DNA reads as TGTGCCAGCAGCAGGGACAGGGCGGCGAGCGGAAACACCATATATTTT. It codes for CASSRDRAASGNTIYF.